These 31 T cell receptor beta chains originate from one sample sequenced in a study of shared clonotypes between healthy human individuals. TCRdb's table, derived via immunoSEQ multiplex PCR, lists solely in-frame clones and lacks some. Seen here are 400,000 to 600,000 clones, around 96% observed once, and the top ten hold around 0.067%. The material sequenced was naive CD4+ T cells sorted from blood. Subset specified: CD45RA+ positively selected. The receptors stem from a woman aged 30 to 39 in good health.

The chain employs TRBV27 and TRBJ2-1, with D unresolved. V dropped 5 bases and J dropped 8 bases, with 31 bases sitting between them. Germline V CDR1 and CDR2: MNHEY, SMNVEV (reference sequence). The CDR3 runs to 19 residues. CDR3 region: CASSPPKRTLPVYTHEQFF. In nucleotides, the CDR3 is TGTGCCAGCAGTCCACCCAAAAGGACGTTGCCGGTGTATACTCATGAGCAGTTCTTC.

The V gene is TRBV19, the J gene TRBJ2-7; D gene ambiguous. V lost 2 bases, J lost 3 bases, and 8 bases lay in between. The length of the CDR3 is 13 residues. Germline lookup yields CDR1 LNHDA and CDR2 SQIVND (reference sequence). In nucleotides, the CDR3 is TGTGCCAGTAGTATACTCATAGGCTACGAGCAGTACTTC. This sequence encodes CASSILIGYEQYF.

V usage is TRBV5-1 and J usage is TRBJ2-3; D uncertain. V lost 2 bases, J lost 5 bases, and 3 bases lay in between. The length of the CDR3 is 11 residues. Germline values: CDR1 SGHRS, CDR2 YFSETQ. The CDR3 DNA reads TGCGCCAGCAGCTTTGAAGATACGCAGTATTTT. Translated, it gives CASSFEDTQYF.

The V and J genes are TRBV28 and TRBJ2-1; D is possibly TRBD1 or TRBD2 (6 bases each). The V gene's germline CDR1 is MDHEN and CDR2 SYDVKM. Trimming took 5 bases from V and 8 from J, leaving 16 bases between them. The CDR3 is made up of 14 amino acids. Here the CDR3 reads CASSMGGRAYEQFF. CDR3 nucleotide sequence: TGTGCCAGCAGTATGGGGGGCAGGGCCTATGAGCAGTTCTTC.

V usage is TRBV28 and J usage is TRBJ2-7; 7 bases match TRBD1. Per the germline V gene, CDR1 is MDHEN and CDR2 is SYDVKM. The CDR3 loop spans 15 amino acids. Germline trimming cut 2 bases from V and 6 bases from J; bases unmatched to any gene: 10. Here the CDR3 reads CASSLGTAFNAEQYF. CDR3 DNA sequence: TGTGCCAGCAGTTTAGGGACAGCCTTTAACGCCGAGCAGTACTTC.

This chain links TRBV5-1 with TRBJ1-1; perhaps TRBD1 as D (6 bases). In germline, CDR1 is SGHRS, CDR2 YFSETQ. The CDR3 runs 15 residues. V was cut by 4 bases and J by 4 bases, with 17 bases left in between. The CDR3 sequence is CASSPYPGAGTEAFF. The CDR3 DNA follows: TGCGCCAGCAGCCCGTACCCAGGGGCAGGCACTGAAGCTTTCTTT.

The rearrangement uses TRBV5-4 and TRBJ1-2; tentative D call: TRBD1 (6 bases). Germline CDR1 reads SGHNT; CDR2 reads YYREEE (reference sequence). The CDR3 length is 14 residues. V lost 4 bases and J 6 bases, leaving 16 bases between the germline ends. CDR3: CASSPTRGGDGYTF. CDR3 DNA: TGTGCCAGCAGCCCCACGCGGGGGGGCGATGGCTACACCTTC.

This chain connects TRBV27 to TRBJ2-7; no reliable D call. Germline CDR1 MNHEY, CDR2 SMNVEV (reference sequence). CDR3 length: 15 amino acids. Trimming took off 6 bases at V and 6 bases at J, with 21 bases between the two ends. For the CDR3, the DNA is TGTGCCAGCAGACCCACGCTTAGCCGGTTAGGCGAGCAGTACTTC. This encodes CASRPTLSRLGEQYF.

This chain links TRBV30 with TRBJ2-7; D tentatively fits TRBD1 or TRBD2 (5 bases each). V was trimmed by 7 bases and J by 3 bases, leaving 13 bases between them. The CDR3 contains 12 residues. From germline, CDR1 is GTSNPN and CDR2 SVGIG (reference sequence). This CDR3 reads CASGPGGYEQYF. The DNA of the CDR3 is TGTGCCTCGGGGCCGGGCGGCTACGAGCAGTACTTC.

This chain joins TRBV27 and TRBJ2-3, with D possibly TRBD2 on 5 matching bases. There are 14 residues in the CDR3. V dropped 0 bases and J dropped 4 bases, with 8 bases sitting between them. CDR1 is MNHEY, CDR2 SMNVEV, per germline (reference sequence). The CDR3 protein is CASSLSGSPDTQYF. The DNA for the CDR3 is TGTGCCAGCAGTTTATCGGGGAGCCCAGATACGCAGTATTTT.

The rearrangement links TRBV18 to TRBJ2-5; 9 bases agree with TRBD1. Germline-derived CDR1 and CDR2 are KGHSH and LQKENI. The junction had 1 base not matched to a gene; V was cut back by 2 bases and J by 0 bases. This CDR3 spans 15 amino acids. CDR3 in amino acids: CASSPGQGYQETQYF. Here the CDR3 DNA reads TGTGCCAGCTCACCAGGACAGGGGTACCAAGAGACCCAGTACTTC.

The chain is built from TRBV5-1 and TRBJ2-7; 9 nucleotides align to TRBD1. V trimming: 0 bases; J trimming: 4 bases; junction bases outside the gene matches: 5. CDR3 length: 15 amino acids. CDR1 and CDR2 (germline): SGHRS, YFSETQ. CDR3: CASSLATGGVYEQYF. Here the CDR3 DNA reads TGCGCCAGCAGCTTGGCCACAGGGGGCGTTTACGAGCAGTACTTC.

This clone was detected only once. The chain links TRBV5-1 to TRBJ2-7, with 9 bases aligning to TRBD2. The CDR3 totals 15 residues. Germline V lookup: CDR1 SGHRS, CDR2 YFSETQ. V dropped 0 bases and J dropped 5; count of bases not matched to a gene: 6. The CDR3 protein is CASSLGSSGRNEQYF. The DNA of the CDR3 is TGCGCCAGCAGCTTGGGTAGTAGCGGGAGAAACGAGCAGTACTTC.

This sequence joins TRBV27 and TRBJ1-3; tentative D call: TRBD1 (5 bases). The CDR3 totals 16 residues. The germline gives CDR1 MNHEY, CDR2 SMNVEV (reference sequence). The V end lost 5 bases, the J end lost 0 bases, and 14 bases lay between the germline ends. The CDR3 sequence: CASSQTGGFSGNTIYF. The CDR3 DNA reads as TGTGCCAGCAGTCAAACCGGGGGATTCTCTGGAAACACCATATATTTT.

This rearrangement joins TRBV19 to TRBJ1-5; D might be TRBD1 (5 bases). The CDR3 consists of 13 residues. V dropped 5 bases and J dropped 6 bases, with 11 bases sitting between them. Germline values: CDR1 LNHDA, CDR2 SQIVND (reference sequence). The CDR3 nucleotides read TGTGCCAGTAGTGACAGTGGGCTTCAGCCCCAGCATTTT. Translating gives CASSDSGLQPQHF. The whole variable domain, remainder taken from reference TRBV19 and TRBJ1-5, is DGGITQSPKYLFRKEGQNVTLSCEQNLNHDAMYWYRQDPGQGLRLIYYSQIVNDFQKGDIAEGYSVSREKKESFPLTVTSAQKNPTAFYLCASSDSGLQPQHFGDGTRLSIL.

The chain is built from TRBV7-2 and TRBJ2-1; 7 positions match TRBD2. Germline lookup yields CDR1 SGHTA and CDR2 FQGNSA. V lost 8 bases and J lost 0; bases outside the gene matches: 7. The CDR3 loop spans 15 amino acids. The CDR3, as DNA: TGTGCCAGCGACCGGGGGGAGAGCTCCTACAATGAGCAGTTCTTC. Residues: CASDRGESSYNEQFF.

The V and J genes are TRBV29-1 and TRBJ2-3; no clear D gene. Germline assignment: CDR1 SQVTM and CDR2 ANQGSEA. The CDR3 consists of 14 residues. Trimming removed 4 bases from V and 3 bases from J, with 14 bases in between. The CDR3 region has the DNA TGCAGCGTTGGTGTGCAGGCTGGGACAGATACGCAGTATTTT. Its protein is CSVGVQAGTDTQYF.

This clone was observed once. CDR3 amino acids: CASSRAVMNTEAFF. In DNA, the CDR3 is TGTGCCAGCTCCCGGGCGGTTATGAACACTGAAGCTTTCTTT. The V gene is TRBV18, the J gene TRBJ1-1, with D uncertain. Germline CDR1 is KGHSH and CDR2 is LQKENI. The CDR3 is 14 residues long. The V end was cut by 6 bases, the J end by 0 bases, with 11 bases between.

The chain links TRBV16 to TRBJ2-7, with 9 nucleotides matching TRBD1. This CDR3 has 15 residues. With V trimmed by 3 bases and J by 4 bases, 7 bases remained unmatched. Germline assignment: CDR1 KGHSY and CDR2 FQNENV. DNA for the CDR3: TGTGCCAGCAGCCAGTACAGGGGGCAAGGGTACGAGCAGTACTTC. Translation: CASSQYRGQGYEQYF.

This chain joins TRBV2 and TRBJ2-7, with 7 bases lining up with TRBD2. CDR1 is SNHLY and CDR2 is FYNNEI in the germline V gene. The CDR3 has 15 residues. V was clipped by 7 bases and J by 5 bases; unmatched bases: 14. The CDR3 protein is CASTLIVAGEDEQYF. CDR3 DNA: TGTGCCAGCACCCTAATTGTAGCGGGTGAGGACGAGCAGTACTTC.

This chain joins TRBV7-9 and TRBJ1-5; D unclear. The CDR3 loop spans 16 amino acids. Per germline, CDR1 SEHNR and CDR2 FQNEAQ (reference sequence). With 4 bases removed from V and 2 bases from J, the gap between germline ends came to 15 bases. DNA of the CDR3: TGTGCCAGCAGCTCTAGTGACCGTGGCGGCAATCAGCCCCAGCATTTT. The encoded protein is CASSSSDRGGNQPQHF. Full variable domain (missing parts from reference TRBV7-9 and TRBJ1-5): DTGVSQNPRHKITKRGQNVTFRCDPISEHNRLYWYRQTLGQGPEFLTYFQNEAQLEKSRLLSDRFSAERPKGSFSTLEIQRTEQGDSAMYLCASSSSDRGGNQPQHFGDGTRLSIL.

The gene calls are TRBV28 and TRBJ1-1, with 9 nucleotides matching TRBD1. Germline assignment: CDR1 MDHEN and CDR2 SYDVKM. V lost 7 bases to trimming and J lost 3 bases; unmatched junction nucleotides: 6. The CDR3 has 14 amino acids. DNA of the CDR3: TGTGCCAGCATTCGGGACAGGGCTTACACTGAAGCTTTCTTT. Translation: CASIRDRAYTEAFF.

This clone was picked up one time. This sequence joins TRBV2 and TRBJ2-5, with 14 bases matching TRBD2. The J call may be mistaken, given a closer DNA end match to TRBJ2-7. The CDR3 consists of 17 residues. Germline V CDR1 and CDR2: SNHLY, FYNNEI. The CDR3: CASPGLAGDPLSYEQYF. The CDR3 nucleotides are TGTGCCAGCCCGGGACTAGCGGGAGACCCGCTCTCCTACGAGCAGTACTTC.

The chain couples TRBV15 to TRBJ2-5; D uncertain. The CDR3 contains 15 residues. V was clipped by 11 bases and J by 5 bases, with 24 bases between them. Germline lookup yields CDR1 LNHNV and CDR2 YYDKDF (reference sequence). The chain's CDR3 is CASRVTLSGWETQYF. The CDR3 coding sequence is TGTGCCTCTCGCGTTACCCTTTCTGGGTGGGAGACCCAGTACTTC. The full variable domain, rest sourced from reference TRBV15 and TRBJ2-5, is DAMVIQNPRYQVTQFGKPVTLSCSQTLNHNVMYWYQQKSSQAPKLLFHYYDKDFNNEADTPDNFQSRRPNTSFCFLDIRSPGLGDTAMYLCASRVTLSGWETQYFGPGTRLLVL.

The genes are TRBV7-3 and TRBJ1-1; perhaps TRBD1 as D (6 bases). The CDR3 contains 15 residues. CDR1 is SGHTA, CDR2 FQGTGA, per germline. Trimming took 4 bases from V and 3 from J, leaving 15 bases between them. The CDR3: CASSYNRVQDTEAFF. DNA of the CDR3: TGTGCCAGCAGCTACAACAGGGTCCAGGACACTGAAGCTTTCTTT.

The CDR3 nucleotides are TGCGCCAGCAGCCAAGAGTGGATGGTAGCGGGAGAGGTGGCCTACGAGCAGTACTTC. This encodes CASSQEWMVAGEVAYEQYF. This rearrangement joins TRBV4-1 to TRBJ2-7; 9 bases agree with TRBD2. V was clipped by 0 bases and J by 2 bases; unmatched bases: 14. The CDR3 totals 19 residues. Per the germline V gene, CDR1 is MGHRA and CDR2 is YSYEKL.

The rearrangement uses TRBV11-2 and TRBJ2-7; the match to TRBD2 covers 8 bases. V trimming: 6 bases; J trimming: 4 bases; junction bases outside the gene matches: 5. Per the germline V gene, CDR1 is SGHAT and CDR2 is FQNNGV. The CDR3 is made up of 13 amino acids. In nucleotides, the CDR3 is TGTGCCAGCAGTACTAGCGGAAGGTACGAGCAGTACTTC. Its translation: CASSTSGRYEQYF. Combining the CDR3 with reference TRBV11-2 and TRBJ2-7 gives the whole variable domain EAGVAQSPRYKIIEKRQSVAFWCNPISGHATLYWYQQILGQGPKLLIQFQNNGVVDDSQLPKDRFSAERLKGVDSTLKIQPAKLEDSAVYLCASSTSGRYEQYFGPGTRLTVT.

The rearrangement uses TRBV27 and TRBJ2-3; no definite D call. The CDR3 contains 16 residues. CDR1 is MNHEY and CDR2 is SMNVEV in the germline V gene (reference sequence). V was clipped by 7 bases and J by 2 bases, with 19 bases between them. This CDR3 is CASKLALQPPTDTQYF. The CDR3 DNA is TGTGCCAGCAAGTTGGCGCTCCAACCACCCACAGATACGCAGTATTTT.

The chain combines TRBV6-5 with TRBJ2-7, with D maybe TRBD2 (5 bases). The V end was cut by 2 bases, the J end by 6 bases, with 11 bases between. CDR3 length: 13 amino acids. Looked up from germline, CDR1 is MNHEY and CDR2 is SVGAGI. The CDR3 bases are TGTGCCAGCAGTTACGGGGTAGCGTCCGAGCAGTACTTC. This codes for CASSYGVASEQYF.

This rearrangement joins TRBV11-1 to TRBJ2-5; TRBD1 is a possible D gene (6 bases). V lost 5 bases and J lost 5, with 12 bases in between. The CDR3 is 13 amino acids. Germline CDR1 SGHAT, CDR2 FQDESV (reference sequence). CDR3 region: CASSRDRSETQYF. In DNA, the CDR3 is TGTGCCAGCAGCCGCGACAGGTCGGAGACCCAGTACTTC.

This clone was seen once. The V call is TRBV2, the J call TRBJ1-6, with 7 positions matching TRBD1. In germline, CDR1 is SNHLY, CDR2 FYNNEI. There are 13 residues in the CDR3. V lost 10 bases, J lost 9 bases, and 9 bases stayed unmatched. CDR3 protein: CANRDRESSPLHF. Here the CDR3 DNA reads TGTGCCAACCGGGACAGAGAGAGTTCACCCCTCCACTTT.